This T cell receptor beta chain emerged from a study of OX40 agonist ivuxolimab in advanced cancers. Study observations and caveats: The average count of expanded clones was higher among CD8+ T cells than among CD4+.

Assay: immunoSEQ multiplex PCR; the TCRdb copy retains only in-frame clones and omits some. The repertoire consists of some 86,000 clones, with roughly 88% occurring once and the leading ten covering 0.3% to 0.4%. CDR1 SGHNT and CDR2 YENEEA come from the germline V gene. V lost 5 bases and J 5 bases, leaving 21 bases between the germline ends. The CDR3 length is 16 residues. Regarding this clone: Its target is unknown.

The origin of this receptor is an adult with an advanced solid tumor such as melanoma, head and neck, liver or kidney cancer. Specimen: CD4+ or CD8+ T cells sorted from blood, collected in a trial of the OX40 agonist ivuxolimab. This chain links TRBV11-3 with TRBJ2-5, with D perhaps given as TRBD1 or TRBD2 (5 bases each). CDR3 DNA sequence: TGTGCCAGCAGCCGAGGGGCCCTAGCAGGGTTGGAGACCCAGTACTTC. It translates to CASSRGALAGLETQYF.